Below, 13 T cell receptor beta chains from the same sample are listed, as sequenced in a study of T cells after yellow fever vaccination. TCRdb redid the calling of the 5' RACE reads with MiXCR, one entry per CDR3 protein. There are approximately 300,000 distinct CDR3 sequences in the sample; around 6.8% occur only once, and roughly a sixth lies in the top ten. This specimen was PBMCs, taken about 41 days after the first yellow fever vaccination. The source is a man between 18 and 35 years old who received the YFV17D yellow fever vaccine.

The CDR3 protein is CASRATGVSYNSPLHF. The CDR3 DNA follows: TGTGCCAGCAGAGCGACAGGGGTCTCCTATAATTCACCCCTCCACTTT. The V and J genes are TRBV7-9 and TRBJ1-6; 8 bases are shared with TRBD1. J gave up 0 bases and V 6 bases, and 4 bases lay outside the gene matches. The CDR3 covers 16 residues. From germline, CDR1 is SEHNR and CDR2 FQNEAQ (reference sequence).

The CDR3 DNA reads as TGTGCCAGCAGCCCGCAGCGGGGGTACGAGCAGTACTTC. Its protein product is CASSPQRGYEQYF. The V and J genes are TRBV7-2 and TRBJ2-7; 8 bases line up with TRBD2. Losses at the gene ends were 5 bases for V and 4 bases for J; bases not matched to a gene: 4. This CDR3 region has 13 residues. Per germline, CDR1 SGHTA and CDR2 FQGNSA.

This clonotype was seen repeatedly, ten times or more. The J gene is TRBJ1-1, the V gene TRBV5-1; D unresolved. The CDR3 contains 15 residues. Trimming shortened V by 0 bases and J by 1 base, and 10 bases separated the two germline ends. CDR1 and CDR2 (germline): SGHRS, YFSETQ. CDR3 DNA: TGCGCCAGCAGCTTGGAAGGACGGGGGAACACTGAAGCTTTCTTT. Protein product: CASSLEGRGNTEAFF.

Many counts were recorded for this clonotype. The chain joins TRBV7-2 to TRBJ2-7; 14 nucleotides match TRBD2. Trimming took 5 bases from V and 1 from J; bases not matched to a gene: 4. Germline loops: CDR1 SGHTA, CDR2 FQGNSA. This CDR3 is 16 amino acids long. DNA of the CDR3: TGTGCCAGCAGCCCGAGACTAGCGGGGGGGTCCTACGAGCAGTACTTC. Residues: CASSPRLAGGSYEQYF.

Here the CDR3 reads CASMSGGAGNEQFF. The CDR3 DNA follows: TGTGCCAGTATGTCCGGGGGGGCCGGCAATGAGCAGTTCTTC. This rearrangement joins TRBV19 to TRBJ2-1; 8 bases fit TRBD2. The CDR3 sequence is 14 residues long. Germline assignment: CDR1 LNHDA and CDR2 SQIVND (reference sequence). The V and J ends lost 7 bases and 6 bases, in that order; junction bases with no gene match: 8. Full variable domain (remainder filled in from reference TRBV19 and TRBJ2-1): DGGITQSPKYLFRKEGQNVTLSCEQNLNHDAMYWYRQDPGQGLRLIYYSQIVNDFQKGDIAEGYSVSREKKESFPLTVTSAQKNPTAFYLCASMSGGAGNEQFFGPGTRLTVL.

In its sample, this clonotype was seen many times. The chain is built from TRBV7-2 and TRBJ2-3; no firm D call. The CDR3 runs 12 residues. Germline-derived CDR1 and CDR2 are SGHTA and FQGNSA. Trimming removed 5 bases at V and 5 bases at J, with 8 bases between. CDR3 in DNA: TGTGCCAGCAGCCCCGTGGGAGATACGCAGTATTTT. As protein: CASSPVGDTQYF.

This clonotype has only a few counts. The rearrangement links TRBV20-1 to TRBJ1-5; D may be TRBD1 (5 bases). From germline, CDR1 is DFQATT and CDR2 SNEGSKA (reference sequence). V was clipped by 5 bases and J by 5 bases, with 10 bases between them. The CDR3 runs 12 residues. CDR3 protein: CSASSGDQPQHF. CDR3 coding DNA: TGCAGTGCTTCCTCGGGGGATCAGCCCCAGCATTTT.

The chain has TRBV12-3 or TRBV12-4 and TRBJ1-1; D is unclear. V lost 5 bases to trimming and J lost 1 base, with 8 bases between them. The CDR3 runs to 13 residues. This CDR3 is CASSGWWNTEAFF. CDR3 bases: TGTGCCAGCAGTGGATGGTGGAACACTGAAGCTTTCTTT.

The chain employs TRBV6-5 and TRBJ2-3; D not resolved. Germline CDR1 reads MNHEY; CDR2 reads SVGAGI. The CDR3 contains 13 residues. The V end lost 2 bases, the J end lost 5 bases, and 8 bases lay between the germline ends. The CDR3 DNA follows: TGTGCCAGCAGTTACCTTCCGAGAGATACGCAGTATTTT. Its protein product is CASSYLPRDTQYF.

This clonotype turned up a few times. The V call is TRBV7-6, the J call TRBJ2-2; the D is unclear. Germline-derived CDR1 and CDR2 are SGHVS and FNYEAQ. Trimming cost V 6 bases and J 0 bases, with 20 bases left between them. The CDR3 runs to 18 residues. The CDR3 DNA is TGTGCCAGCAGTCCTTATATAGGCAAGGGTACGAACACCGGGGAGCTGTTTTTT. Its translation is CASSPYIGKGTNTGELFF.

The rearrangement links TRBV27 to TRBJ2-1; D not resolved. The germline gives CDR1 MNHEY, CDR2 SMNVEV (reference sequence). V lost 3 bases and J lost 4, with 7 bases in between. The CDR3 has 13 amino acids. As DNA, the CDR3 is TGTGCCAGCAGTTTTACCAGGTACAATGAGCAGTTCTTC. Protein: CASSFTRYNEQFF.

The chain joins TRBV24-1 to TRBJ1-2; maybe TRBD1 (5 bases). Germline CDR1 is KGHDR and CDR2 is SFDVKD. The CDR3 has 13 amino acids. Trimming cost V 2 bases and J 6 bases, with 9 bases left between them. The CDR3, as DNA: TGTGCCACCAGTGATTCAGGGTGGAATGGCTACACCTTC. Encoded protein: CATSDSGWNGYTF.

V usage is TRBV4-3 and J usage is TRBJ1-4, with 8 bases matching TRBD1. V trimming: 0 bases; J trimming: 7 bases; junction bases outside the gene matches: 16. CDR3 length: 19 residues. Germline V gives CDR1 LGHNA, CDR2 YSLEER. This CDR3 reads CASSQDLRDRRGISEKLFF. CDR3 DNA sequence: TGCGCCAGCAGCCAAGATCTCAGGGACAGGAGAGGGATTTCTGAAAAACTGTTTTTT.